This is a list of T cell receptor beta chains from one sample in a study of cytomegalovirus exposure and HLA in healthy donors. Assay: immunoSEQ multiplex PCR; the TCRdb copy retains only in-frame clones and omits some. The sample holds approximately 100,000 clones, roughly 85% seen once. Sequenced material: PBMCs. The receptor source for this set is a man aged 40-49 years in good health and CMV-seropositive. The CDR3 runs from the conserved cysteine through the conserved F or W.

j_call: TRBJ2-1; v_call: TRBV14; cdr3_aa: CASSQGQGGHNEQFF
j_call: TRBJ2-2; v_call: TRBV15; cdr3_aa: CATSRGLWGRASINTGELFF
j_call: TRBJ2-1; v_call: TRBV6-5; cdr3_aa: CASSYSAAGGPNEQFF
j_call: TRBJ2-5; v_call: TRBV7-9; cdr3_aa: CASSLGGTSGGKETQYF
j_call: TRBJ2-1; v_call: TRBV27; cdr3_aa: CASSQSGGAHEQFF
j_call: TRBJ2-6; v_call: TRBV28; cdr3_aa: CASSLRGMTNVLTF
j_call: TRBJ2-3; v_call: TRBV9; cdr3_aa: CASSVVLAGGQDTQYF
j_call: TRBJ2-3; v_call: TRBV5-8; cdr3_aa: CASSQGQGGDTQYF
j_call: TRBJ2-3; v_call: TRBV10-1; cdr3_aa: CASIRLAGGKGTDTQYF
j_call: TRBJ2-2; v_call: TRBV4-1; cdr3_aa: CASSGRDRDIFNTGELFF
j_call: TRBJ2-1; v_call: TRBV9; cdr3_aa: CASRGGEEQFF
j_call: TRBJ2-7; v_call: TRBV19; cdr3_aa: CASKRGEGPYEQYF
j_call: TRBJ2-7; v_call: TRBV9; cdr3_aa: CASAAGAVDEQYF
j_call: TRBJ2-1; v_call: TRBV6-6; cdr3_aa: CASYGQARNEQFF